The 31 T cell receptor beta chains below were found in one sample sequenced in a study of blood T cell repertoires in COVID-19. Some clones are missing from TCRdb's copy, which holds only in-frame ones; the method was immunoSEQ multiplex PCR. This sample carries under 150,000 clones, approximately 86% of them seen once, and the ten largest clones take about 2.3%. The sequenced material came from PBMCs or T cells enriched from blood (not recorded which). The source is a woman between 45 and 65 years old who had recovered from COVID-19.

The V gene is TRBV11-3, the J gene TRBJ2-2; 13 nucleotides agree with TRBD2. CDR3 length equals 17 residues. Germline CDR1 reads SGHNT; CDR2 reads YENEEA. Trimming at V came to 4 bases and at J to 6 bases, leaving 8 bases not matched to a gene. Here the CDR3 reads CASSSSGLAGVPGELFF. The CDR3 DNA reads as TGTGCCAGCAGCTCCTCTGGACTAGCGGGGGTTCCCGGGGAGCTGTTTTTT.

The rearrangement uses TRBV3-1 (or the pseudogene TRBV3-2) and TRBJ2-3, with 8 bases that match TRBD1. V trimming: 6 bases; J trimming: 0 bases; junction bases outside the gene matches: 2. The CDR3 runs to 14 residues. The germline V gene encodes CDR1 LGHDT and CDR2 YNNKEL (reference sequence). CDR3 sequence reads: CASRRDRSTDTQYF. As DNA, the CDR3 is TGTGCCAGCAGGCGGGACAGGAGCACAGATACGCAGTATTTT.

J is TRBJ1-5 and V is TRBV5-8, with 10 bases aligning to TRBD1. Germline V gives CDR1 SGHTS, CDR2 YDEGEE. The V segment lost 3 bases and the J segment 5 bases; nucleotides outside the gene matches: 8. The CDR3 sequence is 16 residues long. For the CDR3, the DNA is TGTGCCAGCAGCTCGGGTAGGGACAGGGGTTATCAGCCCCAGCATTTT. This encodes CASSSGRDRGYQPQHF.

The rearrangement uses TRBV29-1 and TRBJ2-1; D is perhaps TRBD1 (6 bases). V was pared by 7 bases and J by 10 bases, with 17 bases between. Germline-derived CDR1 and CDR2 are SQVTM and ANQGSEA. CDR3 length: 12 residues. For the CDR3, the DNA is TGCAGCGGGTGTTTGGATGACAGGGAGCAGTTCTTC. Translation gives CSGCLDDREQFF.

The chain couples TRBV4-1 to TRBJ1-1, with D possibly being TRBD1 (5 bases). This CDR3 spans 15 amino acids. Germline loops: CDR1 MGHRA, CDR2 YSYEKL. Trimming left V 0 bases short and J 2 bases short, with 10 bases between. CDR3 region: CASSQDIDSNTEAFF. The CDR3 DNA sequence: TGCGCCAGCAGCCAAGATATCGACAGTAACACTGAAGCTTTCTTT.

This clone has only one observation. The V and J genes are TRBV5-6 and TRBJ1-2, with D possibly matching TRBD1 (6 bases). The CDR3 spans 14 residues. V was shortened by 0 bases and J by 7 bases, with 13 bases between the two germline ends. CDR1 is SGHDT, CDR2 YYEEEE, per germline. The CDR3 DNA reads as TGTGCCAGCAGCTTGGCTCGGGGGGCGAGTGGCTACACCTTC. This sequence encodes CASSLARGASGYTF.

The chain links TRBV2 to TRBJ1-3; 12 bases line up with TRBD1. The germline CDR1 and CDR2 sequences are SNHLY and FYNNEI. J lost 1 base, V lost 4 bases, and 11 bases had no gene match. The CDR3 has 19 residues. The CDR3 DNA follows: TGTGCCAGCAGTGGACTGGGACAGGGGGCGGTGATATCTGGAAACACCATATATTTT. This gives the protein CASSGLGQGAVISGNTIYF.

The rearrangement uses TRBV11-2 and TRBJ2-5; 12 bases map to TRBD2. The CDR3 consists of 18 residues. Germline V gives CDR1 SGHAT, CDR2 FQNNGV. V was pared by 6 bases and J by 0 bases, with 11 bases of the junction left unmatched. The CDR3 spells CASRGARTSGTYQETQYF. Written as DNA, the CDR3 is TGTGCCAGCAGGGGAGCGAGGACTAGCGGGACGTACCAAGAGACCCAGTACTTC.

This clone was counted only a few times. V is TRBV15 and J is TRBJ1-1, with TRBD1 matching over 7 bases. Germline trimming cut 4 bases from V and 6 bases from J; bases unmatched to any gene: 5. This CDR3 is 13 amino acids long. Looked up from germline, CDR1 is LNHNV and CDR2 is YYDKDF (reference sequence). CDR3 DNA sequence: TGTGCCACCAGCATACAGGGGATATCTGAAGCTTTCTTT. The encoded protein is CATSIQGISEAFF.

The chain couples TRBV9 to TRBJ2-1; the D gene is possibly TRBD2 (7 bases). The CDR3 is 15 residues long. Trimming stripped 2 bases from V and 4 bases from J, with 13 bases between. Germline values: CDR1 SGDLS, CDR2 YYNGEE. The CDR3 bases are TGTGCCAGCAGCGTGGGGGGGCTGGGATACAATGAGCAGTTCTTC. Protein sequence: CASSVGGLGYNEQFF.

The V and J genes are TRBV4-1 and TRBJ1-5; no definite D call. The germline CDR1 and CDR2 sequences are MGHRA and YSYEKL. The CDR3 totals 15 residues. V was pared by 0 bases and J by 3 bases, with 9 bases between. The CDR3 bases are TGCGCCAGCAGCCAAGATTCTAGTTCCAATCAGCCCCAGCATTTT. The encoded protein is CASSQDSSSNQPQHF.

The J gene is TRBJ2-5, the V gene TRBV27; TRBD1 agrees at 8 bases. This CDR3 region has 13 residues. V trimming: 6 bases; J trimming: 7 bases; junction bases outside the gene matches: 7. Germline CDR1 is MNHEY and CDR2 is SMNVEV (reference sequence). The CDR3 is CASSPGQVATQYF. In DNA, the CDR3 is TGTGCCAGCAGCCCGGGACAGGTGGCGACCCAGTACTTC.

As for this clone: Different DNA sequences within this sample yield the same CDR3. The chain joins TRBV19 to TRBJ2-7; TRBD1 aligns across 8 bases. Germline V CDR1 and CDR2: LNHDA, SQIVND (reference sequence). Losses at the gene ends were 5 bases for V and 4 bases for J; bases not matched to a gene: 7. The CDR3 spans 14 residues. The CDR3 DNA is TGTGCCAGTAGTCCGGGACAGGACCCATACGAGCAGTACTTC. Amino acid sequence: CASSPGQDPYEQYF.

This clone was seen a single time. V and J are TRBV6-6 and TRBJ1-5; no reliable D call. The CDR3 is made up of 15 amino acids. CDR1 and CDR2 (germline): MNHNY, SVGAGI (reference sequence). V was cut by 4 bases and J by 5 bases, with 15 bases left in between. This chain's CDR3 is CASSSATGIDQPQHF. As DNA, the CDR3 is TGTGCCAGCAGTTCCGCTACGGGAATCGATCAGCCCCAGCATTTT.

This clone has only one observation. The chain is built from TRBV3-1 (or the pseudogene TRBV3-2) and TRBJ2-7; no clear D. CDR1 and CDR2 from the germline V gene are LGHDT and YNNKEL (reference sequence). Trimming took off 4 bases at V and 5 bases at J, with 9 bases between the two ends. There are 12 residues in the CDR3. The CDR3 sequence: CASSPSRNEQYF. Written as DNA, the CDR3 is TGTGCCAGCAGCCCTTCTAGGAACGAGCAGTACTTC.

V gene TRBV2 combines with J gene TRBJ2-5, with D possibly matching TRBD1 (6 bases). CDR3 length: 12 amino acids. Trimming took off 6 bases at V and 5 bases at J, with 10 bases between the two ends. Germline CDR1 is SNHLY and CDR2 is FYNNEI. The CDR3 DNA is TGTGCCAGCAGCAGGGGAAGTGAGACCCAGTACTTC. Protein: CASSRGSETQYF.

The rearrangement joins TRBV6-5 to TRBJ1-1, with D possibly being TRBD1 (5 bases). V was trimmed by 6 bases and J by 1 base, leaving 15 bases between them. The germline gives CDR1 MNHEY, CDR2 SVGAGI. CDR3 length: 15 residues. The CDR3 region is CASRGLMPWNTEAFF. The CDR3, as DNA: TGTGCCAGCAGGGGACTAATGCCCTGGAACACTGAAGCTTTCTTT.

The gene calls are TRBV7-8 and TRBJ2-3; a possible D gene is TRBD2 (6 bases). The CDR3 extends over 19 amino acids. From germline, CDR1 is SGHVS and CDR2 FQNEAQ. V was clipped by 5 bases and J by 0 bases, with 24 bases between them. The CDR3 DNA reads TGTGCCAGCAGCCCCCAGAGATTAGGGCGGGGATCTAGCACAGATACGCAGTATTTT. Amino acids: CASSPQRLGRGSSTDTQYF.

The V and J genes are TRBV7-9 and TRBJ2-7; TRBD1 matches 12 bases. The V gene's germline CDR1 is SEHNR and CDR2 FQNEAQ (reference sequence). After removal of 5 bases from V and 5 bases from J, the junction contained 10 bases not matched to a gene. This CDR3 contains 16 residues. CDR3 sequence (DNA): TGTGCCAGCAGCGTATTAACCGGGACAGGGGGCCACGAGCAGTACTTC. Amino acid sequence: CASSVLTGTGGHEQYF.

The gene calls are TRBV3-1 (or the pseudogene TRBV3-2) and TRBJ1-5, with TRBD1 matching over 7 bases. This CDR3 region has 15 residues. CDR1 is LGHDT, CDR2 YNNKEL, per germline (reference sequence). The ends lost 3 bases at V and 5 bases at J; junction bases unmatched: 7. The CDR3: CASSQDTGVHQPQHF. The CDR3, as DNA: TGTGCCAGCAGCCAGGACACAGGGGTGCATCAGCCCCAGCATTTT.

The chain combines TRBV19 with TRBJ1-5; D may be TRBD1 (6 bases). Germline assignment: CDR1 LNHDA and CDR2 SQIVND (reference sequence). V lost 7 bases and J 4 bases, leaving 23 bases between the germline ends. CDR3 length: 17 residues. CDR3 coding DNA: TGTGCCAGTACCTCTCATGGGCAGGGGCTTTGGAATCAGCCCCAGCATTTT. It yields the protein CASTSHGQGLWNQPQHF.

The chain joins TRBV5-1 to TRBJ1-3; D unclear. Germline V lookup: CDR1 SGHRS, CDR2 YFSETQ. The CDR3 is made up of 15 amino acids. V lost 5 bases and J lost 0, with 12 bases in between. CDR3 sequence (DNA): TGCGCCAGCAGTATGACTCCGAGCTCTGGAAACACCATATATTTT. Translation: CASSMTPSSGNTIYF. Supplemented by reference TRBV5-1 and TRBJ1-3, the full variable domain reads KAGVTQTPRYLIKTRGQQVTLSCSPISGHRSVSWYQQTPGQGLQFLFEYFSETQRNKGNFPGRFSGRQFSNSRSEMNVSTLELGDSALYLCASSMTPSSGNTIYFGEGSWLTVV.

The gene calls are TRBV6-5 and TRBJ2-1, with 10 bases that match TRBD2. Germline CDR1 MNHEY, CDR2 SVGAGI. V shed 5 bases and J 8 bases; nucleotides not matched to a gene: 9. The CDR3 spans 15 residues. As DNA, the CDR3 is TGTGCCAGCAGTATCGGGACTAGCGCTAGGGATGAGCAGTTCTTC. Translation gives CASSIGTSARDEQFF.

Only a few counts were recorded for this clone. The chain is built from TRBV3-1 (or the pseudogene TRBV3-2) and TRBJ2-1, with 16 bases fitting TRBD2. The germline CDR1 and CDR2 sequences are LGHDT and YNNKEL (reference sequence). The CDR3 covers 19 residues. The junction had 5 bases not matched to a gene; V was cut back by 3 bases and J by 0 bases. The CDR3 protein is CASSQAGLAGGPSYNEQFF. CDR3 nucleotides: TGTGCCAGCAGCCAGGCGGGACTAGCGGGGGGGCCCTCCTACAATGAGCAGTTCTTC.

The chain links TRBV4-1 to TRBJ2-5; 13 bases line up with TRBD2. The CDR3 is made up of 16 amino acids. Losses at the gene ends were 2 bases for V and 1 base for J; bases not matched to a gene: 1. Germline V lookup: CDR1 MGHRA, CDR2 YSYEKL. CDR3 sequence (DNA): TGCGCCAGCAGCCAAAGACTAGCGGGGGGCCAAGAGACCCAGTACTTC. Translated, it gives CASSQRLAGGQETQYF.

The gene calls are TRBV30 and TRBJ2-2, with unresolved D. V lost 0 bases to trimming and J lost 1 base, with 6 bases between them. Germline V gives CDR1 GTSNPN, CDR2 SVGIG (reference sequence). The CDR3 runs 14 residues. CDR3 protein: CAWSVIRNTGELFF. As DNA, the CDR3 is TGTGCCTGGAGTGTCATCAGGAACACCGGGGAGCTGTTTTTT.

This clone was seen only a few times. V is TRBV3-1 (or the pseudogene TRBV3-2) and J is TRBJ1-3, with a tentative D call TRBD1 (5 bases). Germline lookup yields CDR1 LGHDT and CDR2 YNNKEL (reference sequence). Trimming left V 2 bases short and J 3 bases short, with 8 bases between. The CDR3 consists of 14 residues. CDR3 in DNA: TGTGCCAGCAGCCAACGCGGGGGTGGAAACACCATATATTTT. The encoded protein is CASSQRGGGNTIYF.

This rearrangement joins TRBV4-1 to TRBJ1-4; weak D call: TRBD1 (6 bases). CDR1 and CDR2 from the germline V gene are MGHRA and YSYEKL. The CDR3 extends over 15 amino acids. The ends were cut back, 1 base at V and 1 base at J, with 7 bases in the middle. CDR3 bases: TGCGCCAGCAGCCAAGCACAGGGAACTAATGAAAAACTGTTTTTT. Translated, it gives CASSQAQGTNEKLFF.

The J gene is TRBJ2-7, the V gene TRBV6-1, with 9 bases aligning to TRBD1. Germline assignment: CDR1 MNHNS and CDR2 SASEGT. The CDR3 has 11 amino acids. V gave up 3 bases and J gave up 11 bases; unmatched junction bases: 2. In DNA form, the CDR3 reads TGTGCCAGCAGTGAGGGGGACAGGGAGTACTTC. Encoded protein: CASSEGDREYF.

The gene calls are TRBV7-9 and TRBJ1-5, with D possibly TRBD1 on 5 matching bases. CDR1 SEHNR and CDR2 FQNEAQ come from the germline V gene (reference sequence). There are 14 residues in the CDR3. The V and J ends lost 1 base and 4 bases respectively, with 8 bases between them. This chain's CDR3 is CASSLERGNQPQHF. The CDR3, as DNA: TGTGCCAGCAGCTTAGAAAGGGGAAATCAGCCCCAGCATTTT. Filled out from reference TRBV7-9 and TRBJ1-5, the complete variable domain reads DTGVSQNPRHKITKRGQNVTFRCDPISEHNRLYWYRQTLGQGPEFLTYFQNEAQLEKSRLLSDRFSAERPKGSFSTLEIQRTEQGDSAMYLCASSLERGNQPQHFGDGTRLSIL.

This chain links TRBV5-6 with TRBJ2-1, with 11 positions matching TRBD2. CDR3 size: 14 residues. With 3 bases clipped from V and 7 bases from J, the junction kept 3 bases outside the gene matches. Germline CDR1 SGHDT, CDR2 YYEEEE. The CDR3 DNA follows: TGTGCCAGCAGCTCGACTAGCGGGGCGAATGAGCAGTTCTTC. Amino acids: CASSSTSGANEQFF.